The rows below give T cell receptor beta chains drawn from one sample of a study of neurological immune-mediated disorders. MiXCR, applied by TCRdb to the 5' RACE reads, yields one record per CDR3 protein. The repertoire holds roughly 56,000 distinct CDR3 sequences, with roughly an eighth as singletons. Sequenced material: PBMCs. The source of these receptors is a man in his 60s in good health. Both conserved end residues are part of each CDR3. A D gene is named only where the DNA matches it firmly. The listing skips clone size in some rows; elsewhere it reads once, few, many or a size class.

V gene,clone size,D gene,J gene,CDR3 DNA,CDR3 protein
TRBV11-2,many,NA,TRBJ2-5,TGTGCCAGCAACCAAGGAGGTGGCCTCCAAGAGACCCAGTACTTC,CASNQGGGLQETQYF
TRBV18,many,NA,TRBJ1-1,TGTGCCAGCTCACCGGGACAGAACACTGAAGCTTTCTTT,CASSPGQNTEAFF
TRBV5-1,many,TRBD2,TRBJ2-3,TGCGCCAGCTATAGTCGGGGGGAGGTTGATACGCAGTATTTT,CASYSRGEVDTQYF
TRBV12-3/TRBV12-4,many,NA,TRBJ1-5,TGTGCCAGCAGTAACCCGGGGAGTCAGCCCCAGCATTTT,CASSNPGSQPQHF
TRBV20-1,many,TRBD1,TRBJ2-2,TGCAGTGCTACCCGGATTTACAGGACAGGGGACACCGGGGAGCTGTTTTTT,CSATRIYRTGDTGELFF
TRBV4-2,many,NA,TRBJ2-7,TGTGCCAGCAGCCAAGACCGGCCCTACGAGCAGTACTTC,CASSQDRPYEQYF
TRBV4-3,many,NA,TRBJ2-3,TGCGCCAGCAGCCAAGACAGCCGAGGGGGAGATACGCAGTATTTT,CASSQDSRGGDTQYF
TRBV7-6,many,NA,TRBJ1-1,TGTGCCAGCAGCCTAGTGAGGGAAGGTTTT,CASSLVREGF
TRBV7-2,many,NA,TRBJ2-7,TGTGCCAGCAGCCCAGGAGGGGGGGCGAGTAAAAAGCAGTACTTC,CASSPGGGASKKQYF
TRBV20-1,many,NA,TRBJ1-1,TGCAGTCCCAGGGGTGGTAAAGGCACTGAAGCTTTCTTT,CSPRGGKGTEAFF
TRBV12-3/TRBV12-4,many,NA,TRBJ1-3,TGTGCCAGCAGCCCGGGTCCTGGAAACACCATATATTTT,CASSPGPGNTIYF
TRBV6-5,many,NA,TRBJ1-2,TGTGCCAGCAGTTACGGGGGAATGGATGGCTACACCTTC,CASSYGGMDGYTF
TRBV20-1,many,NA,TRBJ1-1,TGCAGTGCTAGAGGGGGGAGCGGTAACACTGAAGCTTTCTTT,CSARGGSGNTEAFF
TRBV12-3/TRBV12-4,many,NA,TRBJ2-3,TGTGCCAGCAGCCTAGGACAAAGCGGAGATACGCAGTATTTT,CASSLGQSGDTQYF
TRBV6-5,few,NA,TRBJ1-2,TGTGCCAGCAGTTCTCTTGGGGCTGTTGACGGCTACACCTTC,CASSSLGAVDGYTF
TRBV28,many,NA,TRBJ1-3,TGTGCCAGCAGTTTAATTGGTCCCTCTGGAAACACCATATATTTT,CASSLIGPSGNTIYF
TRBV9,many,NA,TRBJ1-2,TGTGCCAGCAGCGGATGGGGCTACACCTTC,CASSGWGYTF
TRBV19,many,TRBD1,TRBJ1-1,TGTGCCAGTAGCCTCGGGACAGCCTCCCAGAACACTGAAGCTTTCTTT,CASSLGTASQNTEAFF
TRBV20-1,many,TRBD1,TRBJ2-3,TGCAGTGCCCCGGGACAGGGGGCAGATACGCAGTATTTT,CSAPGQGADTQYF
TRBV7-9,many,NA,TRBJ1-5,TGTGCCAGCAGCTTAGTCGGTCAGCCCCAGCATTTT,CASSLVGQPQHF
TRBV7-8,many,TRBD1,TRBJ2-5,TGTGCCAGCAGCTGGGGGACAGTAAAGATTGAGACCCAGTACTTC,CASSWGTVKIETQYF
TRBV4-3,many,NA,TRBJ2-7,TGCGCCAGCAGCCAAGATCATGGCTTCTACGAGCAGTACTTC,CASSQDHGFYEQYF
TRBV29-1,NA,TRBD1,TRBJ2-3,TGCAGCGGGGACAGGGGGTTTGATACGCAGTATTTT,CSGDRGFDTQYF
TRBV5-5,once,NA,TRBJ2-6,TGTGCCAGCTGCTTGTGGCAGCCAACCTCTGGGGCCAACGTCCTGACTTTC,CASCLWQPTSGANVLTF
TRBV12-3/TRBV12-4,medium-sized,NA,TRBJ1-1,TGTGCCAGCAGTACCACAGGGACCGGAAAGAACACTGAAGCTTTCTTT,CASSTTGTGKNTEAFF
TRBV2,many,NA,TRBJ1-5,TGTGCCAGCAGTGGAAATGGGCGGAATCAGCCCCAGCATTTT,CASSGNGRNQPQHF
TRBV10-3,many,TRBD1,TRBJ1-2,TGTGCCATCAGTGCCCCGGACAGGGCGAACTATGGCTACACCTTC,CAISAPDRANYGYTF
TRBV5-1,many,NA,TRBJ2-1,TGCGCCAGCAGCTTGAGTCGGGCCTTCAATGAGCAGTTCTTC,CASSLSRAFNEQFF
TRBV3-1,many,TRBD2,TRBJ2-6,TGTGCCAGCAGCCAAGTAGGAAGCGGGGGTAAGGTTGTGGCCAACGTCCTGACTTTC,CASSQVGSGGKVVANVLTF
TRBV7-9,NA,TRBD1,TRBJ2-7,TGTGCCAGCAGCCTCGGGACAGGGGTTCTCTACGAGCAGTACTTC,CASSLGTGVLYEQYF
TRBV14,many,NA,TRBJ1-1,TGTGCCAGCAGCCAGTGGGGGGGGAGCACTGAAGCTTTCTTT,CASSQWGGSTEAFF
TRBV10-3,many,NA,TRBJ2-5,TGTGCCATCAGTGCGGACAGAGGCCTCCAAGTAGAGACCCAGTACTTC,CAISADRGLQVETQYF
TRBV5-1,many,TRBD2,TRBJ2-1,TGCGCCAGCAGCTTAATTGCGGGGGGCTCCTACAATGAGCAGTTCTTC,CASSLIAGGSYNEQFF
TRBV7-2,many,NA,TRBJ2-5,TGTGCCAGCAGCCTCGGTGGGCCCGCGGAGACCCAGTACTTC,CASSLGGPAETQYF
TRBV7-2,many,NA,TRBJ2-7,TGTGCCAGCAGGCCGGCCGGAGGGACATACGAGCAGTACTTC,CASRPAGGTYEQYF
TRBV18,few,TRBD1,TRBJ1-4,TGTGCCAGCTCACCGGGGACAGGCGAAAAACTGTTTTTT,CASSPGTGEKLFF
TRBV6-5,many,NA,TRBJ1-2,TGTGCCAGCAGTTACAGGGTTGACTATGGCTACACCTTC,CASSYRVDYGYTF
TRBV7-2,many,NA,TRBJ2-1,TGTGCCAGCAGCCCGGGCAGGGGTGGAGAGGATGAGCAGTTCTTC,CASSPGRGGEDEQFF
TRBV27,many,TRBD1,TRBJ1-6,TGTGCCAGCAGTGACAGGGCTTATAATTCACCCCTCCACTTT,CASSDRAYNSPLHF
TRBV24-1,many,TRBD1,TRBJ2-3,TGTGCCACCAGTGGAGGACAGGGCGACACAGATACGCAGTATTTT,CATSGGQGDTDTQYF
TRBV4-2,NA,TRBD1,TRBJ2-5,TGTGCCAGCAGCTCCTCCGGGACAGGGGCGATGAAGACCCAGTACTTC,CASSSSGTGAMKTQYF
TRBV20-1,many,NA,TRBJ1-3,TGCAGTGCTAGAGACACTCCCGGTAGCTCTGGAAACACCATATATTTT,CSARDTPGSSGNTIYF
TRBV20-1,NA,TRBD1,TRBJ2-5,TGCAGTGCCGAGGACAGGGGGTTCCAAGAGACCCAGTACTTC,CSAEDRGFQETQYF
TRBV20-1,many,TRBD1,TRBJ2-1,TGCAGTGCTAGGAGAGGGGGCGGTGAGCAGTTCTTC,CSARRGGGEQFF
TRBV6-5,NA,TRBD1,TRBJ1-5,TGTGCCAGCAGGCCTCAGGGGGTATGCAATCAGCCCCAGCATTTT,CASRPQGVCNQPQHF
TRBV20-1,many,NA,TRBJ2-5,TGCAGTGCTACGAACATGGGGGGCGTTGAGACCCAGTACTTC,CSATNMGGVETQYF
TRBV24-1,many,NA,TRBJ2-7,TGTGCCACCAGTGATGCAGGAAGGCGCGAGCAGTACTTC,CATSDAGRREQYF
TRBV9,many,NA,TRBJ1-1,TGTGCCAGCAGCGTAGCTGGAGTAAACACTGAAGCTTTCTTT,CASSVAGVNTEAFF
TRBV5-1,many,NA,TRBJ2-7,TGCGCCAGCAGCGCCAACGGGGGCTACGAGCAGTACTTC,CASSANGGYEQYF
TRBV12-3/TRBV12-4,many,NA,TRBJ2-1,TGTGCCAGCAGATCAACCGGGGCCTGGAATGAGCAGTTCTTC,CASRSTGAWNEQFF
TRBV7-2,many,NA,TRBJ1-5,TGTGCCAGCAGCTTAGAACAGCATAGCAAGCCCCAGCATTTT,CASSLEQHSKPQHF
TRBV5-6,many,TRBD2,TRBJ2-1,TGTGCCAGCATCCCAACCGGGACTAGTAATGAGCAGTTCTTC,CASIPTGTSNEQFF
TRBV7-8,medium-sized,NA,TRBJ1-2,TGTGCCAGCAGCTTAGTCTTCACAGGGAGTCAGTATGGCTACACCTTC,CASSLVFTGSQYGYTF
TRBV3-1,many,TRBD1,TRBJ1-2,TGTGCCAGCAGCCAAGGGACAGGGGAGCTCTATGGCTACACCTTC,CASSQGTGELYGYTF
TRBV6-2/TRBV6-3,many,NA,TRBJ1-1,TGTGCCAGCAGTTACTCGAAAGGGGGTAGCACTGAAGCTTTCTTT,CASSYSKGGSTEAFF
TRBV7-8,many,NA,TRBJ1-3,TGTGCCAGCAGCCCCCGGGTCTCGAGCTCTGGAAACACCATATATTTT,CASSPRVSSSGNTIYF
TRBV7-2,many,TRBD1,TRBJ2-7,TGTGCCAGCAGCTTAAAACAGACAGGGTCCAACGAGCAGTACTTC,CASSLKQTGSNEQYF